The 25 T cell receptor beta chains reported below all come from one sample, sequenced in a study of blood T cell repertoires in COVID-19. The protocol was immunoSEQ multiplex PCR, while the TCRdb copy is restricted to in-frame clones and leaves out a portion. Of fewer than 300,000 clones listed, around 89% are singletons. Sequenced input: PBMCs or T cells enriched from blood (not recorded which). Receptor source: a man between 35 and 55 years old who had recovered from COVID-19.

This clone came up a few times. V is TRBV18 and J is TRBJ2-4; a weak D match, TRBD1 (6 bases). The CDR3 covers 15 residues. Germline assignment: CDR1 KGHSH and CDR2 LQKENI. V shed 5 bases and J shed 0 bases, with 11 bases lying between them. The CDR3 here is CASSGQNVAKNIQYF. For the CDR3, the DNA is TGTGCCAGCTCAGGACAGAATGTAGCCAAAAACATTCAGTACTTC. The full variable domain, rest sourced from reference TRBV18 and TRBJ2-4, is NAGVMQNPRHLVRRRGQEARLRCSPMKGHSHVYWYRQLPEEGLKFMVYLQKENIIDESGMPKERFSAEFPKEGPSILRIQQVVRGDSAAYFCASSGQNVAKNIQYFGAGTRLSVL.

The chain recombines TRBV24-1 with TRBJ2-3; the D gene is possibly TRBD1 (6 bases). Germline lookup yields CDR1 KGHDR and CDR2 SFDVKD. The CDR3 sequence is 16 residues long. Trimming pared 6 bases from V and 1 base from J, leaving 16 bases between. This chain's CDR3 is CATSRVQGWGTDTQYF. In DNA form, the CDR3 reads TGTGCCACCAGTCGAGTACAGGGATGGGGCACAGATACGCAGTATTTT.

The chain recombines TRBV7-8 with TRBJ1-1, with D possibly TRBD1 on 5 matching bases. The CDR3 extends over 16 amino acids. The V and J ends lost 2 bases and 7 bases respectively, with 20 bases between them. Germline CDR1 is SGHVS and CDR2 is FQNEAQ. CDR3 residues: CASSLICACQGGEAFF. CDR3 in DNA: TGTGCCAGCAGCTTAATATGCGCGTGTCAGGGCGGTGAAGCTTTCTTT.

The genes are TRBV13 and TRBJ2-7; 7 bases are a match to TRBD1. This CDR3 comprises 15 residues. After removal of 5 bases from V and 0 bases from J, the junction contained 7 bases not matched to a gene. In germline, CDR1 is PRHDT, CDR2 FYEKMQ (reference sequence). The CDR3: CASSRQGRPSYEQYF. CDR3 nucleotide sequence: TGTGCCAGCAGCCGACAGGGTAGGCCCTCCTACGAGCAGTACTTC.

The chain has TRBV27 and TRBJ2-1; 13 bases match TRBD2. The CDR3 is 15 amino acids. V shed 5 bases, J shed 8 bases, and the junction held 6 bases outside the gene matches. Looked up from germline, CDR1 is MNHEY and CDR2 is SMNVEV (reference sequence). The CDR3 DNA reads as TGTGCCAGCAGTCCCAGGACTAGCGGGAGCCATGAGCAGTTCTTC. Translated: CASSPRTSGSHEQFF.

This sequence joins TRBV3-1 (or the pseudogene TRBV3-2) and TRBJ2-5, with a tentative D call TRBD1 (5 bases). CDR1 LGHDT and CDR2 YNNKEL come from the germline V gene (reference sequence). There are 11 residues in the CDR3. V lost 5 bases and J lost 4, with 5 bases in between. The CDR3 sequence is CASSDRETQYF. CDR3 nucleotide sequence: TGTGCCAGCAGCGACAGAGAGACCCAGTACTTC.

This chain joins TRBV7-3 and TRBJ2-2; 8 bases map to TRBD1. V dropped 6 bases and J dropped 0; count of bases not matched to a gene: 6. CDR1 is SGHTA and CDR2 is FQGTGA in the germline V gene. The CDR3 is 16 amino acids. CDR3 DNA: TGTGCCAGCAGGTCACCGGGACAGGCGAACACCGGGGAGCTGTTTTTT. Residues: CASRSPGQANTGELFF.

The rearrangement joins TRBV9 to TRBJ2-5; D call uncertain. The CDR3 covers 14 residues. V lost 0 bases to trimming and J lost 1 base, with 7 bases between them. Germline V gives CDR1 SGDLS, CDR2 YYNGEE. The CDR3 DNA sequence: TGTGCCAGCAGCGTAGGGAGATTCCAAGAGACCCAGTACTTC. This encodes CASSVGRFQETQYF.

This clone was recorded only once. The chain is built from TRBV28 and TRBJ1-5; D might be TRBD1 (5 bases). The germline V gene encodes CDR1 MDHEN and CDR2 SYDVKM. Trimming shortened V by 6 bases and J by 7 bases, and 16 bases separated the two germline ends. CDR3 length equals 14 residues. CDR3 DNA: TGTGCCAGCAGCCCCGGGGGTTTTGGCCAGCCCCAGCATTTT. This sequence encodes CASSPGGFGQPQHF.

The V call is TRBV11-2, the J call TRBJ2-3; D perhaps matches TRBD1 (5 bases). Trimming took off 4 bases at V and 1 base at J, with 12 bases between the two ends. Per germline, CDR1 SGHAT and CDR2 FQNNGV. The CDR3 is 15 residues long. DNA of the CDR3: TGTGCCAGCAGCTCACTCTCACAGGGCACAGATACGCAGTATTTT. Protein sequence: CASSSLSQGTDTQYF.

The chain carries TRBV12-3 or TRBV12-4 and TRBJ2-7, with unresolved D. Trimming removed 3 bases at V and 1 base at J, with 7 bases between. This CDR3 has 13 residues. The CDR3 sequence: CASSFASSYEQYF. CDR3 in DNA: TGTGCCAGCAGTTTTGCTAGTTCCTACGAGCAGTACTTC.

This clone was recorded a few times. This sample includes further DNA sequences coding for the same CDR3. This chain joins TRBV20-1 and TRBJ2-7; the D gene is possibly TRBD1 (5 bases). Per germline, CDR1 DFQATT and CDR2 SNEGSKA (reference sequence). The CDR3 contains 11 residues. Between the trimmed V and J ends, which lost 4 bases and 2 bases, there was a span of 6 bases. The CDR3 region is CSATGTYEQYF. CDR3 nucleotide sequence: TGCAGTGCTACAGGGACCTACGAGCAGTACTTC.

The J gene is TRBJ2-1, the V gene TRBV7-8, with D tentatively TRBD2 (6 bases). Per germline, CDR1 SGHVS and CDR2 FQNEAQ. Trimming pared 3 bases from V and 6 bases from J, leaving 12 bases between. The CDR3 sequence is 14 residues long. In DNA form, the CDR3 reads TGTGCCAGCAGCTTGCTGACGGGAGTCAATGAGCAGTTCTTC. It is translated as CASSLLTGVNEQFF.

The chain is built from TRBV18 and TRBJ2-7; D unresolved. The length of the CDR3 is 14 residues. The germline CDR1 and CDR2 sequences are KGHSH and LQKENI. Trimming cost V 2 bases and J 2 bases, with 10 bases left between them. CDR3 region: CASSPSATTYEQYF. The DNA of the CDR3 is TGTGCCAGCTCACCATCCGCCACTACCTACGAGCAGTACTTC.

The rearrangement joins TRBV28 to TRBJ1-1; TRBD1 aligns across 10 bases. The CDR3 runs 16 residues. V lost 3 bases and J lost 0; bases outside the gene matches: 4. Per germline, CDR1 MDHEN and CDR2 SYDVKM. The CDR3 DNA follows: TGTGCCAGCAGTTTGGGACAGGGGTGGATGAACACTGAAGCTTTCTTT. It yields the protein CASSLGQGWMNTEAFF.

This clone was counted only a few times. The chain recombines TRBV19 with TRBJ1-5; D remains unclear. V lost 3 bases, J lost 4 bases, and 4 bases lay in between. Germline V lookup: CDR1 LNHDA, CDR2 SQIVND (reference sequence). The CDR3 spans 12 residues. This CDR3 reads CASSIFNQPQHF. The DNA for the CDR3 is TGTGCCAGTAGTATCTTTAATCAGCCCCAGCATTTT.

This clone was found once. The J gene is TRBJ1-2, the V gene TRBV4-2; no reliable D call. Trimming took off 0 bases at V and 5 bases at J, with 16 bases between the two ends. The CDR3 covers 16 residues. Germline CDR1 and CDR2: LGHNA and YNFKEQ. The CDR3 DNA reads TGTGCCAGCAGCCAAGAACTCGGTGGTTTATGGTATGGCTACACCTTC. Protein sequence: CASSQELGGLWYGYTF.

The chain carries TRBV21-1 and TRBJ1-1; the table gives TRBD1 as D, unverified against the DNA. TRBV21-1 is recorded as a pseudogene. The CDR3 is made up of 18 amino acids. Here the CDR3 reads CASSGNRTRKWPNTEAFF. CDR3 DNA sequence: TGTGCCAGCAGCGGAAATCGGACACGGAAATGGCCGAACACTGAAGCTTTCTTT.

The chain couples TRBV10-2 to TRBJ2-7, with a weak D call TRBD1 (6 bases). V was clipped by 3 bases and J by 3 bases, with 18 bases between them. This CDR3 is built from 16 residues. Germline V CDR1 and CDR2: WSHSY, SAAADI. This CDR3 is CASSDYSFRTDYEQYF. CDR3 DNA: TGCGCCAGCAGTGATTATTCGTTCCGGACAGACTACGAGCAGTACTTC.

This rearrangement joins TRBV12-5 to TRBJ1-2; TRBD1 matches 9 bases. Germline CDR1 LGHNT, CDR2 FRNRAP. The V and J ends lost 5 bases and 13 bases, in that order; junction bases with no gene match: 14. The CDR3 sequence is 14 residues long. The CDR3 DNA sequence: TGTGCTAGTGGTAGCCCGGGACAGGGTGTTGGATGCACCTTC. This sequence encodes CASGSPGQGVGCTF.

This chain joins TRBV5-6 and TRBJ2-3; weak D call: TRBD2 (6 bases). Germline V lookup: CDR1 SGHDT, CDR2 YYEEEE. Trimming removed 1 base from V and 3 bases from J, with 9 bases in between. The CDR3 runs to 14 residues. The CDR3 DNA follows: TGTGCCAGCAGCTTGTCTGGGAGGACAGATACGCAGTATTTT. It yields the protein CASSLSGRTDTQYF. The variable domain in full, with the rest retrieved from reference TRBV5-6 and TRBJ2-3, is DAGVTQSPTHLIKTRGQQVTLRCSPKSGHDTVSWYQQALGQGPQFIFQYYEEEERQRGNFPDRFSGHQFPNYSSELNVNALLLGDSALYLCASSLSGRTDTQYFGPGTRLTVL.

J is TRBJ2-1 and V is TRBV18; 11 bases are shared with TRBD2. The V gene end was trimmed by 4 bases and the J gene end by 3 bases; junction bases not matched to a gene: 8. This CDR3 is 17 amino acids long. CDR1 KGHSH and CDR2 LQKENI come from the germline V gene. The CDR3 here is CASSLQTSGTFYNEQFF. The CDR3 DNA is TGTGCCAGCTCACTACAGACTAGCGGGACTTTCTACAATGAGCAGTTCTTC.

V gene TRBV5-4 combines with J gene TRBJ1-2; 7 nucleotides agree with TRBD1. This CDR3 is built from 14 residues. Germline CDR1 is SGHNT and CDR2 is YYREEE (reference sequence). V gave up 3 bases and J gave up 6 bases; unmatched junction bases: 8. The CDR3: CASSYLQGFDGYTF. CDR3 nucleotides: TGTGCCAGCAGCTATCTACAGGGGTTCGATGGCTACACCTTC.

This chain links TRBV2 with TRBJ1-1, with no clear D. CDR3 length equals 14 residues. The V gene lost 1 base and the J gene lost 7 bases, with 13 bases spanning the gap. Germline V gene lookup returns CDR1 SNHLY and CDR2 FYNNEI. The CDR3 is CASSEEPRTSEAFF. CDR3 in DNA: TGTGCCAGCAGTGAAGAACCCCGCACAAGTGAAGCTTTCTTT.

J is TRBJ2-7 and V is TRBV5-6; 7 nucleotides match TRBD2. The germline CDR1 and CDR2 sequences are SGHDT and YYEEEE. This CDR3 has 14 residues. V dropped 6 bases and J dropped 7; count of bases not matched to a gene: 13. CDR3 nucleotide sequence: TGTGCCAGCAAAAAAGGATTTCGGGGGGAAGAGCAGTACTTC. This codes for CASKKGFRGEEQYF.